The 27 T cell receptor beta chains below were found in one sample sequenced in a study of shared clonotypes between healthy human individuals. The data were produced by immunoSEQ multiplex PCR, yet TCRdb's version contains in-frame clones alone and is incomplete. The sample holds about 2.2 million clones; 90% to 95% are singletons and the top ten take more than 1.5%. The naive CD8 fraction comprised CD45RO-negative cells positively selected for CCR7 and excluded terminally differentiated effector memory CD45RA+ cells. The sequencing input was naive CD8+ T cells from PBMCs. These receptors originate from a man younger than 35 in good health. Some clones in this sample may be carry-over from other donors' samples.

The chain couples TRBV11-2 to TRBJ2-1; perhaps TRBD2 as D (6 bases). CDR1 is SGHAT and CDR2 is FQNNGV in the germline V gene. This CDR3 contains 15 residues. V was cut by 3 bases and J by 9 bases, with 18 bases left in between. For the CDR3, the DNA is TGTGCCAGCAGCTTCGTCACTCCCGGGAGAAGTGAGCAGTTCTTC. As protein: CASSFVTPGRSEQFF.

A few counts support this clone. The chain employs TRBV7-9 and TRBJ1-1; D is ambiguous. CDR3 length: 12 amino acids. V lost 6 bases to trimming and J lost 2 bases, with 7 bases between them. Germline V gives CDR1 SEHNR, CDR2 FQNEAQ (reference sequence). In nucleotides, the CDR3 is TGTGCCAGCAGGGAGGATAACACTGAAGCTTTCTTT. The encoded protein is CASREDNTEAFF.

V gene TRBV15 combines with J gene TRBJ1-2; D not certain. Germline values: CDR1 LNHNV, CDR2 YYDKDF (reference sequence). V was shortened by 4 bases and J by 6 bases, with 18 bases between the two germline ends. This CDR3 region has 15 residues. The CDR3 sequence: CATSTLPTFSDGYTF. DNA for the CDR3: TGTGCCACCAGCACATTACCGACTTTCTCAGATGGCTACACCTTC.

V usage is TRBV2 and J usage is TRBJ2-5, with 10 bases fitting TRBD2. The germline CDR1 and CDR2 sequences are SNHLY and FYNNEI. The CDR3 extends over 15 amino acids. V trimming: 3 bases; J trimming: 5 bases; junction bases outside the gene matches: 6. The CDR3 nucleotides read TGTGCCAGCAGTGAGAGCGGGAGGGCCGTGGAGACCCAGTACTTC. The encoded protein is CASSESGRAVETQYF.

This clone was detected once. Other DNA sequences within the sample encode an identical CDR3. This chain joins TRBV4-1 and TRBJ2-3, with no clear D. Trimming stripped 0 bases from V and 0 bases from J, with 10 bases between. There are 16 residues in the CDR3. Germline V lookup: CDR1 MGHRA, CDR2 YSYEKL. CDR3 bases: TGCGCCAGCAGCCAAGATGGAAGGTACAGCACAGATACGCAGTATTTT. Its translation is CASSQDGRYSTDTQYF.

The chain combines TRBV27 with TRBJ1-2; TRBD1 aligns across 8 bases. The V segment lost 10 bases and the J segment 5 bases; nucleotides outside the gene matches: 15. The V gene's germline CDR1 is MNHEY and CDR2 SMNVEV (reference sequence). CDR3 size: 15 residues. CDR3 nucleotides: TGTGCCACCCGGACAGGACAGGGACGAATTTATGGCTACACCTTC. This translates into CATRTGQGRIYGYTF.

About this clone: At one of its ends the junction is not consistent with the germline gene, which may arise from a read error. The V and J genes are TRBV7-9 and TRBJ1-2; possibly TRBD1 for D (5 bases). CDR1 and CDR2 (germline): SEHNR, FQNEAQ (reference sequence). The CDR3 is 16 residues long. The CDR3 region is CASSSGGRTTKYGYTF. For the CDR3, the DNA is TGTGCCAGCAGCTCCGGTGGGAGGACAACTAAGTATGGCTACACCTTC.

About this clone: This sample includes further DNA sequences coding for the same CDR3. This CDR3 reads CAWGWGSGNTIYF. Written as DNA, the CDR3 is TGTGCCTGGGGGTGGGGCTCTGGAAACACCATATATTTT. V is TRBV30 and J is TRBJ1-3; D gene ambiguous. The CDR3 covers 13 residues. The germline V gene has CDR1 GTSNPN and CDR2 SVGIG (reference sequence). Trimming pared 5 bases from V and 0 bases from J, leaving 8 bases between.

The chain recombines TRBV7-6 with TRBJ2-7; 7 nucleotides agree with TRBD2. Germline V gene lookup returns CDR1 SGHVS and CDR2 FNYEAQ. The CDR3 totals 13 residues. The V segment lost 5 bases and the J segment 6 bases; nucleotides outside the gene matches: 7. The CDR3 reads CASSPPRGIEQYF. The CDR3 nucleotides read TGTGCCAGCAGCCCCCCGCGGGGGATCGAGCAGTACTTC.

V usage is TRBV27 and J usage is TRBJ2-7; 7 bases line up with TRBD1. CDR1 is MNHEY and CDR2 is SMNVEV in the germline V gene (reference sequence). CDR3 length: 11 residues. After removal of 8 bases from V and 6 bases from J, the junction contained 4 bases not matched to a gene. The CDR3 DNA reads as TGTGCCAGCCACAGGGGTACCGAGCAGTACTTC. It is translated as CASHRGTEQYF.

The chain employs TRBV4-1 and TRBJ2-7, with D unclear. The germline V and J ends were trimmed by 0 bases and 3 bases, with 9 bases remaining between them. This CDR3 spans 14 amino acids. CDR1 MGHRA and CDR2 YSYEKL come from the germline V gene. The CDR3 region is CASSQDLDFYEQYF. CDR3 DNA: TGCGCCAGCAGCCAAGATTTAGACTTCTACGAGCAGTACTTC.

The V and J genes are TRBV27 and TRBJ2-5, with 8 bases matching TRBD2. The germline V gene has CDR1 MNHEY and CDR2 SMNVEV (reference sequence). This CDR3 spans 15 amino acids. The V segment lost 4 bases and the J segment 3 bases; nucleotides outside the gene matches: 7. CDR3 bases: TGTGCCAGCAGTTCTTATAGCGGGACAAAAGAGACCCAGTACTTC. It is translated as CASSSYSGTKETQYF.

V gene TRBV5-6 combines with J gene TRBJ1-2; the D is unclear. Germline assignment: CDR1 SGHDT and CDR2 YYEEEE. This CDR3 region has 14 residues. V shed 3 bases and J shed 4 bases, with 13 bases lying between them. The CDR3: CASSYVGGPYGYTF. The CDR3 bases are TGTGCCAGCAGCTACGTAGGCGGGCCCTATGGCTACACCTTC.

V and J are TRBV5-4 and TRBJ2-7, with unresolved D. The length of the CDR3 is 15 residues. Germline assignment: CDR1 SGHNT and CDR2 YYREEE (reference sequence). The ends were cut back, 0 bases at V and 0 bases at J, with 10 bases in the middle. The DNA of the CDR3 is TGTGCCAGCAGCTTGGACGGCGGCCGCTCCTACGAGCAGTACTTC. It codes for CASSLDGGRSYEQYF. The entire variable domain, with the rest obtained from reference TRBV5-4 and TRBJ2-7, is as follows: ETGVTQSPTHLIKTRGQQVTLRCSSQSGHNTVSWYQQALGQGPQFIFQYYREEENGRGNFPPRFSGLQFPNYSSELNVNALELDDSALYLCASSLDGGRSYEQYFGPGTRLTVT.

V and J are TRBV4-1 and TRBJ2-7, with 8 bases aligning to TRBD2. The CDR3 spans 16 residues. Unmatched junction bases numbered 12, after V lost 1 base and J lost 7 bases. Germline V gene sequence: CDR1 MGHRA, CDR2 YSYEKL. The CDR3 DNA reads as TGCGCCAGCAGCCAAGGAGGGTTCCGCACTAGCGGAGAGCAGTACTTC. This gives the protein CASSQGGFRTSGEQYF.

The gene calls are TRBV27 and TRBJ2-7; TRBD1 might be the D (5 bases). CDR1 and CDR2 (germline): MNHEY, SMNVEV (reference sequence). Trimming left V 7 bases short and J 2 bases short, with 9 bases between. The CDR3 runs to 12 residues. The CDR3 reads CASKQGTYEQYF. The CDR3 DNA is TGTGCCAGCAAGCAGGGAACCTACGAGCAGTACTTC.

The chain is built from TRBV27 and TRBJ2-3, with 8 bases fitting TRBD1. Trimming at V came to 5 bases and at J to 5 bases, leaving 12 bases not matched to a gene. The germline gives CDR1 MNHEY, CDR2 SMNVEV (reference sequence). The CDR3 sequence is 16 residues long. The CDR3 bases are TGTGCCAGCAGTATTAGGGCAGGGGGCCGGGTAGATACGCAGTATTTT. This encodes CASSIRAGGRVDTQYF.

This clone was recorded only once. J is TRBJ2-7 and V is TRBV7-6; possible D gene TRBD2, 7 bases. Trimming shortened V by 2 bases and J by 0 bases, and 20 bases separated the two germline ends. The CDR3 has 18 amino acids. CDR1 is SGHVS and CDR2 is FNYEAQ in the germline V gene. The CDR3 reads CASSLFKGGALGSYEQYF. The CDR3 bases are TGTGCCAGCAGCTTATTCAAGGGGGGGGCATTAGGCTCCTACGAGCAGTACTTC.

The DNA of the CDR3 is TGCAGCGTCGGGGGGGGACTAGCGGAACCTAAGTCCTACAATGAGCAGTTCTTC. This translates into CSVGGGLAEPKSYNEQFF. The chain is built from TRBV29-1 and TRBJ2-1; 11 positions match TRBD2. The length of the CDR3 is 18 residues. Germline V gene sequence: CDR1 SQVTM, CDR2 ANQGSEA. Trimming cost V 6 bases and J 1 base; bases outside gene matches: 14.

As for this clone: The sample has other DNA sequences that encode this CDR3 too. In DNA, the CDR3 is TGTGCCAGCAGTTTATACAGGGACACTGAAGCTTTCTTT. This sequence encodes CASSLYRDTEAFF. This chain joins TRBV28 and TRBJ1-1; maybe TRBD1 (6 bases). Trimming shortened V by 1 base and J by 3 bases, and 6 bases separated the two germline ends. The CDR3 consists of 13 residues. Germline assignment: CDR1 MDHEN and CDR2 SYDVKM. The entire variable domain, with the rest obtained from reference TRBV28 and TRBJ1-1, is as follows: DVKVTQSSRYLVKRTGEKVFLECVQDMDHENMFWYRQDPGLGLRLIYFSYDVKMKEKGDIPEGYSVSREKKERFSLILESASTNQTSMYLCASSLYRDTEAFFGQGTRLTVV.

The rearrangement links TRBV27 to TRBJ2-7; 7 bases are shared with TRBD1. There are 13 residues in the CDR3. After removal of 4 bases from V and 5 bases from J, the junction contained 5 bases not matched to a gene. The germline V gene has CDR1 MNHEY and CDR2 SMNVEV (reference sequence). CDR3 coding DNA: TGTGCCAGCAGTTGGCAGGGGGTCCACGAGCAGTACTTC. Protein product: CASSWQGVHEQYF.

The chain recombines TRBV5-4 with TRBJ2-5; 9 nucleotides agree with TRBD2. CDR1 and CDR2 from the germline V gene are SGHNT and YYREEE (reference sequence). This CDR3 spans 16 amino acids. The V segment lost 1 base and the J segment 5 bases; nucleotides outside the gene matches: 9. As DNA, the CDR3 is TGTGCCAGCAGCTTGAAGGCTATTAGCGGGAGTGAGACCCAGTACTTC. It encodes CASSLKAISGSETQYF.

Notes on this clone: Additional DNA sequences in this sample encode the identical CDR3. CDR3 nucleotides: TGTGCCAGCAGTTTCGCGGCAAACACCGGGGAGCTGTTTTTT. Translated, it gives CASSFAANTGELFF. The chain links TRBV27 to TRBJ2-2; D is uncertain. Trimming took off 3 bases at V and 2 bases at J, with 7 bases between the two ends. The germline V gene encodes CDR1 MNHEY and CDR2 SMNVEV (reference sequence). The CDR3 length is 14 residues.

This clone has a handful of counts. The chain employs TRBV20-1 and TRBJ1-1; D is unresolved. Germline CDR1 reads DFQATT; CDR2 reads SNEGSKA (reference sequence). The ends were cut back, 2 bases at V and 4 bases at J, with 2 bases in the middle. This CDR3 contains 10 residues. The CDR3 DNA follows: TGCAGTGCTAGACCCACTGAAGCTTTCTTT. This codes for CSARPTEAFF.

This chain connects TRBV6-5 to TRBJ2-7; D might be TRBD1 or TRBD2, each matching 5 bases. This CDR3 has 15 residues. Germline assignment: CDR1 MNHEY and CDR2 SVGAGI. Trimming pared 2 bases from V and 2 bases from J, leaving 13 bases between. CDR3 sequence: CASSYGGVAPYEQYF. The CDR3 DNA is TGTGCCAGCAGTTACGGGGGAGTAGCACCCTACGAGCAGTACTTC.

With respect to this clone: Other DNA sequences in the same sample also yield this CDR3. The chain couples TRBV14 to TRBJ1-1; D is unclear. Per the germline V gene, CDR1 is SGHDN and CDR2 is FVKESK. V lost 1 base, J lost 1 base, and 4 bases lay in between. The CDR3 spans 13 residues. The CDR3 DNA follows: TGTGCCAGCAGCCAAGGAAAGAACACTGAAGCTTTCTTT. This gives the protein CASSQGKNTEAFF.

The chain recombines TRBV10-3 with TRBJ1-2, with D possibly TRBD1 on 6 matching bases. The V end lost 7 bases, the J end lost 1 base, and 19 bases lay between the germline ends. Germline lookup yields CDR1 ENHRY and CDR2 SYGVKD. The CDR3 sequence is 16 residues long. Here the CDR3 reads CAIMFFRDTLNYGYTF. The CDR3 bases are TGTGCCATCATGTTCTTTCGGGACACACTTAACTATGGCTACACCTTC.